Listed below are T cell receptor beta chains from one sample, sequenced in a study of blood T cell repertoires in COVID-19. Method: immunoSEQ multiplex PCR; TCRdb's copy keeps in-frame clones and lacks some. The data contain fewer than 120,000 clones, around 90% of them singletons. Sequences were obtained from peripheral blood. Every receptor here comes from a woman between 45 and 65 years old with acute or convalescent COVID-19. Both conserved end residues are part of each CDR3. D genes are given only for firm matches. A row's size may be missing; if present it is once, few, many or a size class.

V gene	clone size	J gene	D gene	CDR3 protein	CDR3 DNA
TRBV4-2	-	TRBJ1-2	-	CASSQLDTTLGYTF	TGTGCCAGCAGCCAATTGGACACCACGTTAGGCTACACCTTC
TRBV19	-	TRBJ2-3	-	CASRRGGSTDTQYF	TGTGCCAGTAGAAGAGGGGGAAGCACAGATACGCAGTATTTT
TRBV9	-	TRBJ2-3	TRBD1	CASSADRGLTDTQYF	TGTGCCAGCAGCGCCGACAGGGGGCTCACAGATACGCAGTATTTT
TRBV19	-	TRBJ1-6	TRBD1	CASSPTGRYNSPLHF	TGTGCCAGTAGTCCGACAGGGCGCTATAATTCACCCCTCCACTTT
TRBV27	-	TRBJ2-7	TRBD2	CASSITAGVAYEQYF	TGTGCCAGCAGTATTACAGCGGGAGTGGCCTACGAGCAGTACTTC
TRBV28	few	TRBJ1-1	-	CASSPGGWTEAFF	TGTGCCAGCAGCCCGGGGGGTTGGACTGAAGCTTTCTTT
TRBV12-3/TRBV12-4	-	TRBJ2-2	-	CASSSANTGELFF	TGTGCCAGCAGTTCTGCGAACACCGGGGAGCTGTTTTTT
TRBV28	-	TRBJ2-1	TRBD1	CASSLRYRGLEFF	TGTGCCAGCAGCCTGAGGTACAGGGGGTTAGAGTTCTTC
TRBV18	-	TRBJ1-1	-	CASSPEVQSEAFF	TGTGCCAGCTCACCAGAGGTGCAGAGTGAAGCTTTCTTT
TRBV15	-	TRBJ1-1	TRBD1	CATSRNGAGGNTEAFF	TGTGCCACCAGCAGAAACGGAGCAGGGGGGAACACTGAAGCTTTCTTT
TRBV6-5	-	TRBJ2-3	-	CASSLQGGAADTQYF	TGTGCCAGCAGTTTACAGGGAGGGGCGGCAGATACGCAGTATTTT
TRBV24-1	-	TRBJ2-7	-	CATSDFIGGSGGHYEQYF	TGTGCCACCAGTGATTTCATCGGGGGCTCGGGGGGCCACTACGAGCAGTACTTC
TRBV4-1	-	TRBJ2-4	TRBD2	CASSQGEGRRNIQYF	TGCGCCAGCAGCCAAGGGGAGGGAAGGAGAAACATTCAGTACTTC
TRBV29-1	-	TRBJ2-7	-	CSAQDRPYEQYF	TGCAGCGCCCAGGACAGACCCTACGAGCAGTACTTC
TRBV27	once	TRBJ1-6	-	CASSSQGLLTFSPLHF	TGTGCCAGCAGTTCCCAGGGCCTACTCACCTTTTCACCCCTCCACTTT
TRBV7-9	-	TRBJ2-3	TRBD2	CAPGTSGRAEDTQYF	TGTGCCCCCGGGACTAGCGGGAGGGCCGAAGATACGCAGTATTTT
TRBV10-3	-	TRBJ2-3	TRBD1	CAISDTGGSPGTQYF	TGTGCCATCAGTGATACAGGGGGCTCCCCGGGTACGCAGTATTTT